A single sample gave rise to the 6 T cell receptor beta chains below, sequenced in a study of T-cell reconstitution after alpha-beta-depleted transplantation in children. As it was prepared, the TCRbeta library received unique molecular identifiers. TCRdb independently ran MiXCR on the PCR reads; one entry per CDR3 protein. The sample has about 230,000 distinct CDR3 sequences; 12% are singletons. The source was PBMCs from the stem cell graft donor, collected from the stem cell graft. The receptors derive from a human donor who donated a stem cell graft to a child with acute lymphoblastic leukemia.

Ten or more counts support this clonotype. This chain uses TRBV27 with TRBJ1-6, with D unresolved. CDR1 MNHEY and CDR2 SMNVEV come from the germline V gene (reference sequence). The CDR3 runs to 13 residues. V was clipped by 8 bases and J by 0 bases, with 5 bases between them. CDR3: CASYRSYNSPLHF. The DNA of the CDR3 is TGTGCCAGCTATCGCTCCTATAATTCACCCCTCCACTTT.

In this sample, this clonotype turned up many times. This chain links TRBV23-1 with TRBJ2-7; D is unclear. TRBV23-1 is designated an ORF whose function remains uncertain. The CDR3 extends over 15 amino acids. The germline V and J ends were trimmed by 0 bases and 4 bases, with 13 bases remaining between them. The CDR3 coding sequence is TGCGCCAGCAGTCAATCTCGGCGGTGGGCGTACGAGCAGTACTTC. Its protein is CASSQSRRWAYEQYF.

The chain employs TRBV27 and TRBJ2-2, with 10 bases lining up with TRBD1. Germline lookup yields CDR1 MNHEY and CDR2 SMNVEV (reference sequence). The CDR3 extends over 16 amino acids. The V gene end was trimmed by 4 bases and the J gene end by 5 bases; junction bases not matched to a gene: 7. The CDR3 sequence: CASSSKTGGKTGELFF. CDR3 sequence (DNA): TGTGCCAGCAGTTCCAAGACAGGGGGCAAGACCGGGGAGCTGTTTTTT.

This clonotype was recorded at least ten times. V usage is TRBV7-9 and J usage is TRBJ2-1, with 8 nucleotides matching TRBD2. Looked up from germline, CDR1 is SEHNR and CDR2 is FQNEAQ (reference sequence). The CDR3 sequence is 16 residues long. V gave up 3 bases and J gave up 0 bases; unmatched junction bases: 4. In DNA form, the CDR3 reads TGTGCCAGCAGCTTGGAGCTAGCGGGCTCCTACAATGAGCAGTTCTTC. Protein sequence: CASSLELAGSYNEQFF.

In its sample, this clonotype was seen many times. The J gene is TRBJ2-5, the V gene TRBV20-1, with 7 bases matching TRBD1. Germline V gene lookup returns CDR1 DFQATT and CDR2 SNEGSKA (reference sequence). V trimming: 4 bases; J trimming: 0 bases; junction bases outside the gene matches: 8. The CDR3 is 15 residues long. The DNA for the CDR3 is TGCAGTGCTACACAGGGGACCGAGTACCAAGAGACCCAGTACTTC. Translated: CSATQGTEYQETQYF.

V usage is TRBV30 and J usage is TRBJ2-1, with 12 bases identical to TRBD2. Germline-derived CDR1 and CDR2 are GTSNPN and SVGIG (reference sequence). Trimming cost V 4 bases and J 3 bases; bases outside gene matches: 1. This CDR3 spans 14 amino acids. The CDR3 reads CAWTSGGDYNEQFF. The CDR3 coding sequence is TGTGCCTGGACTAGCGGGGGGGACTACAATGAGCAGTTCTTC. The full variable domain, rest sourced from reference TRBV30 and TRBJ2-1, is SQTIHQWPATLVQPVGSPLSLECTVEGTSNPNLYWYRQAAGRGLQLLFYSVGIGQISSEVPQNLSASRPQDRQFILSSKKLLLSDSGFYLCAWTSGGDYNEQFFGPGTRLTVL.